Listed below are T cell receptor beta chains from one sample, sequenced in a study of STAT5B mutations in CD4+ large granular lymphocyte leukemia. Sequenced by immunoSEQ multiplex PCR; TCRdb stores in-frame clones only, minus some. The sample yields fewer than 35,000 clones, roughly two thirds seen once. Sequencing was done on a sample of CD4+ T cells from blood buffy coats. The receptors come from a human donor in good health. CDR3s leave out the opening cysteine and the closing phenylalanine or tryptophan. The order of the fields is J gene, V gene, CDR3 protein.

J: TRBJ2-6; V: TRBV19; CDR3: ASSIGGPNGANVLT
J: TRBJ2-3; V: TRBV15; CDR3: ATSRNRGSTDTQY
J: TRBJ1-6; V: TRBV7-9; CDR3: ASSLSGGDALH
J: TRBJ2-2; V: TRBV7-9; CDR3: ASSTDGGNTGELF
J: TRBJ2-7; V: TRBV27; CDR3: ASMEYRAPSYEQY
J: TRBJ1-1; V: TRBV9; CDR3: ASSIGQAGTEAF
J: TRBJ2-2; V: TRBV29-1; CDR3: SVEGVDMNTGELF
J: TRBJ2-7; V: TRBV4-1; CDR3: ASSQDLGTPYEQY
J: TRBJ1-3; V: TRBV6-6; CDR3: ASSDSPGNTIY
J: TRBJ1-1; V: TRBV28; CDR3: ASSYPAPEAF
J: TRBJ1-3; V: TRBV9; CDR3: ASSETPPLGGGYGNTIY
J: TRBJ1-6; V: TRBV6-1; CDR3: ASSERGVLGESISSYNSPLH
J: TRBJ2-5; V: TRBV14; CDR3: ASSPPGSHFQETQY
J: TRBJ1-5; V: TRBV2; CDR3: ASTRQGTNQPQH
J: TRBJ2-3; V: TRBV5-6; CDR3: ASSFFDTQY
J: TRBJ1-2; V: TRBV4-1; CDR3: ASSQELNYGYT
J: TRBJ2-3; V: TRBV9; CDR3: ASSANVADTQY
J: TRBJ1-1; V: TRBV5-1; CDR3: ASSRGGPAEAF
J: TRBJ1-3; V: TRBV30; CDR3: AWSRGSGNTIY
J: TRBJ2-7; V: TRBV29-1; CDR3: SATWASGPYEQY
J: TRBJ1-2; V: TRBV11-2; CDR3: ASSLGFGGTTYGYT
J: TRBJ1-3; V: TRBV9; CDR3: ASSARDSPSGNTIY
J: TRBJ2-3; V: TRBV5-6; CDR3: ASSLIAGITDTQY